Listed below are T cell receptor beta chains from one sample, sequenced in a study of cytomegalovirus exposure and HLA in healthy donors. The assay was immunoSEQ multiplex PCR, and TCRdb's table has in-frame clones only and misses some. The sample holds some 200,000 clones, 78% seen once. Sequenced input: PBMCs. Receptors originate from a female donor in good health and CMV-seronegative. CDR3s include the opening cysteine and the closing phenylalanine or tryptophan. The D gene is left open where the match is weak. Clone size is stated in some rows and not others, as once, few, many or a class when expanded.

d_gene | abundance | j_gene | v_gene | CDR3aa | CDR3nt
TRBD1 | . | TRBJ1-1 | TRBV12-5 | CASDLGGAEAFF | TGTGCTAGTGATCTAGGGGGCGCTGAAGCTTTCTTT
TRBD1 | . | TRBJ2-7 | TRBV30 | CAWGQGTYEQYF | TGTGCCTGGGGACAGGGAACCTACGAGCAGTACTTC
TRBD1 | . | TRBJ2-1 | TRBV5-1 | CASSLGTGVYEQFF | TGCGCCAGCAGCTTGGGGACAGGGGTCTATGAGCAGTTCTTC
TRBD2 | . | TRBJ2-7 | TRBV27 | CASSFLVAGGVDEQYF | TGTGCCAGCAGTTTTCTCGTAGCGGGGGGGGTCGACGAGCAGTACTTC
. | . | TRBJ2-1 | TRBV7-9 | CSSSPSRAPYNEQFF | TGTTCCAGCAGCCCTTCACGCGCCCCCTACAATGAGCAGTTCTTC
TRBD1 | . | TRBJ1-1 | TRBV11-1 | CASSPLTGQIKTEAFF | TGTGCCAGCAGCCCGTTGACAGGGCAGATAAAAACTGAAGCTTTCTTT
TRBD1 | . | TRBJ1-4 | TRBV9 | CASSKPTGGEEKLFF | TGTGCCAGCAGCAAGCCGACAGGGGGGGAGGAAAAACTGTTTTTT
TRBD2 | . | TRBJ2-1 | TRBV5-1 | CASSLGLAGANEQFF | TGCGCCAGCAGCTTGGGACTAGCGGGGGCCAATGAGCAGTTCTTC
. | . | TRBJ2-7 | TRBV7-9 | CASSLGSGDSYEQYF | TGTGCCAGCAGCTTAGGGTCAGGCGACTCCTACGAGCAGTACTTC
. | few | TRBJ1-2 | TRBV7-9 | CASSFWETYGYTF | TGTGCCAGCAGCTTTTGGGAGACCTATGGCTACACCTTC
TRBD2 | . | TRBJ2-2 | TRBV7-2 | CASSRTSGGAYTGELFF | TGTGCCAGCAGCCGGACTAGCGGGGGGGCCTACACCGGGGAGCTGTTTTTT
. | . | TRBJ2-7 | TRBV19 | CASRRTAESSYEQYF | TGTGCCAGTAGGAGGACAGCTGAGAGTTCCTACGAGCAGTACTTC
. | . | TRBJ1-1 | TRBV4-2 | CASSPGHKNTEAFF | TGTGCCAGCAGCCCGGGACATAAGAACACTGAAGCTTTCTTT
TRBD2 | . | TRBJ2-1 | TRBV11-2 | CASSSRGGGLEQFF | TGTGCCAGCAGCTCGCGGGGGGGCGGGTTAGAGCAGTTCTTC
. | . | TRBJ2-1 | TRBV18 | CASSPLGGGLRNEQFF | TGTGCCAGCTCACCACTCGGAGGGGGCTTAAGGAATGAGCAGTTCTTC
. | . | TRBJ1-2 | TRBV2 | CASSGGVNYGYTF | TGTGCCAGCTCTGGGGGGGTAAACTATGGCTACACCTTC
TRBD1 | few | TRBJ1-2 | TRBV7-2 | CASSVGAGGSYGYTF | TGTGCCAGCAGCGTTGGGGCAGGGGGCAGCTATGGCTACACCTTC
TRBD1 | few | TRBJ2-4 | TRBV28 | CASSSRGPVAKNIQYF | TGTGCCAGCAGTTCCAGGGGGCCTGTAGCCAAAAACATTCAGTACTTC
TRBD2 | few | TRBJ2-1 | TRBV12-5 | CASGGTSWSTGEQFF | TGTGCTAGTGGTGGGACTAGCTGGTCCACGGGTGAGCAGTTCTTC
TRBD2 | . | TRBJ2-7 | TRBV13 | CASSPPRGGSYEQYF | TGTGCCAGCAGCCCCCCCCGGGGGGGTAGCTACGAGCAGTACTTC
TRBD2 | . | TRBJ2-3 | TRBV5-1 | CASSLGRGGTDTQYF | TGCGCCAGCAGCTTGGGACGGGGGGGCACAGATACGCAGTATTTT
. | . | TRBJ1-2 | TRBV10-3 | CAISQQGGGFYGYTF | TGTGCCATCAGCCAACAGGGAGGGGGTTTCTATGGCTACACCTTC
. | . | TRBJ2-7 | TRBV5-5 | CASSLRRETETYEQYF | TGTGCCAGCAGCTTGCGCAGAGAAACAGAAACCTACGAGCAGTACTTC
. | . | TRBJ2-3 | TRBV7-9 | CASSLVGRGIGTDTQYF | TGTGCCAGCAGCTTAGTTGGCAGGGGAATTGGCACAGATACGCAGTATTTT
. | . | TRBJ2-3 | TRBV6-5 | CASSSPRGFTDTQYF | TGTGCCAGCAGTTCCCCACGCGGATTCACAGATACGCAGTATTTT
TRBD1 | . | TRBJ2-7 | TRBV11-2 | CASSLEQGAYEQYF | TGTGCCAGCAGCTTAGAACAGGGGGCGTACGAGCAGTACTTC
TRBD2 | few | TRBJ2-7 | TRBV28 | CASSRAGGPRDEQYF | TGTGCCAGCAGTAGGGCGGGAGGGCCTCGAGACGAGCAGTACTTC
TRBD2 | . | TRBJ2-5 | TRBV6-1 | CASSVAGLAGGETQYF | TGTGCCAGCAGTGTCGCGGGACTAGCGGGGGGGGAGACCCAGTACTTC
. | . | TRBJ2-7 | TRBV11-2 | CASSLVSRGLSSYEQYF | TGTGCCAGCAGCTTAGTCTCCAGGGGCCTGAGCTCCTACGAGCAGTACTTC